The present T cell receptor beta chain was sequenced within a study of cytomegalovirus exposure and HLA in healthy donors. Whole-study results and caveats: An observed cluster of highly shared sequence variants was recorded as a likely sequencing artifact. The authors excluded some V segments, including TRBV6-2 and TRBV6-3, as indistinguishable. Rare sequences made up most TCRs, while some public TCRs were found in many donors.

Germline trimming cut 4 bases from V and 4 bases from J; bases unmatched to any gene: 6. Germline V gene sequence: CDR1 SGHNT, CDR2 YYREEE (reference sequence). The CDR3 runs 15 residues. At sampling all donors were nominally healthy, likely with unrecorded immune exposures. With respect to this clone: Its specificity is not known.

A multiplex PCR was run with 60 Vbeta primers and 13 Jbeta primers. The data were produced by immunoSEQ multiplex PCR, yet TCRdb's version contains in-frame clones alone and is incomplete. The data show some 69,000 clones, 65% to 70% seen once. The material sequenced was PBMCs. The receptor comes from a male donor in good health and CMV-seropositive. The rearrangement joins TRBV5-4 to TRBJ1-3; 9 bases are a match to TRBD1. CDR3 residues: CASSSGTGLGNTIYF. The DNA for the CDR3 is TGTGCCAGCAGCAGCGGGACAGGGCTAGGAAACACCATATATTTT.